Below, 18 T cell receptor beta chains from the same sample are listed, as sequenced in a study of OX40 agonist ivuxolimab in advanced cancers. Sequencing was performed with immunoSEQ multiplex PCR; in TCRdb, only in-frame clones are kept and a portion is missing. Of over 100,000 clones listed, 90% to 95% were seen once; the top ten hold about 0.15%. Specimen: CD4+ or CD8+ T cells sorted from blood, collected in a trial of the OX40 agonist ivuxolimab. The receptor source for this set is an adult with an advanced solid tumor such as melanoma, head and neck, liver or kidney cancer.

Comments on this clone: Since no conserved phenylalanine or tryptophan closes the CDR3, a read error is the likely cause. The limits of the CDR3 on the DNA are not certain, so only TCRdb's listed CDR3 is given. The chain has TRBV6-5 and TRBJ1-2; the table's D call, TRBD1, was not checked against the DNA. The CDR3 extends over 15 residues, inclusive of both ends. Germline CDR1 and CDR2: MNHEY and SVGAGI. The CDR3 here is CASSYSRGTGASRVM.

The chain uses TRBV10-3 and TRBJ2-7; maybe TRBD1 (5 bases). CDR1 and CDR2 from the germline V gene are ENHRY and SYGVKD. Deletions cut 4 bases from V and 0 bases from J, with 10 bases between. This CDR3 contains 14 residues. In DNA form, the CDR3 reads TGTGCCATCAGTGCAACAGGAGACTCCTACGAGCAGTACTTC. It translates to CAISATGDSYEQYF.

The V and J genes are TRBV7-8 and TRBJ1-2, with D possibly TRBD1 on 5 matching bases. Germline lookup yields CDR1 SGHVS and CDR2 FQNEAQ. CDR3 size: 14 residues. V shed 2 bases and J shed 4 bases, with 11 bases lying between them. The CDR3 DNA is TGTGCCAGCAGCTTACACTCCGACAGCTATGGCTACACCTTC. Translating gives CASSLHSDSYGYTF.

This rearrangement joins TRBV28 to TRBJ1-2; the D is unclear. Germline-derived CDR1 and CDR2 are MDHEN and SYDVKM. The CDR3 loop spans 14 amino acids. V dropped 5 bases and J dropped 4 bases, with 14 bases sitting between them. In nucleotides, the CDR3 is TGTGCCAGCAGTCCTCCCCCCCCGGTCTATGGCTACACCTTC. This translates into CASSPPPPVYGYTF.

The chain recombines TRBV7-3 with TRBJ2-2, with a possible D match to TRBD1 (5 bases). Germline CDR1 and CDR2: SGHTA and FQGTGA. CDR3 length: 13 residues. The V gene lost 5 bases and the J gene lost 6 bases, with 10 bases spanning the gap. This CDR3 reads CASSREGAGELFF. In nucleotides, the CDR3 is TGTGCCAGCAGCCGAGAAGGGGCCGGGGAGCTGTTTTTT.

This clone has just one count. The chain has TRBV4-3 and TRBJ2-1; 9 positions agree with TRBD2. CDR1 LGHNA and CDR2 YSLEER come from the germline V gene. The CDR3 spans 18 residues. V lost 0 bases, J lost 3 bases, and 9 bases stayed unmatched. The CDR3 reads CASSQESSGASYYNEQFF. The CDR3 bases are TGCGCCAGCAGCCAAGAGTCTAGCGGGGCTTCTTACTACAATGAGCAGTTCTTC.

The chain joins TRBV15 to TRBJ2-7, with 13 bases aligning to TRBD2. CDR1 is LNHNV and CDR2 is YYDKDF in the germline V gene (reference sequence). The J segment lost 3 bases and the V segment lost 1 base, leaving 3 bases of the junction unmatched. CDR3 length: 16 amino acids. CDR3 DNA sequence: TGTGCCACCAGCAGAGGAGGGACTAGCGGGATCTACGAGCAGTACTTC. Protein sequence: CATSRGGTSGIYEQYF.

The chain has TRBV5-5 and TRBJ1-2; TRBD1 might be the D (6 bases). CDR3 length: 13 residues. Looked up from germline, CDR1 is SGHKS and CDR2 is YYEKEE (reference sequence). Deletions cut 3 bases from V and 2 bases from J, with 8 bases between. CDR3 bases: TGTGCCAGCAGCTGGGGGCAGAACTATGGCTACACCTTC. Its protein is CASSWGQNYGYTF.

This chain links TRBV6-5 with TRBJ1-4, with D unresolved. Trimming left V 8 bases short and J 7 bases short, with 8 bases between. The germline V gene encodes CDR1 MNHEY and CDR2 SVGAGI. The CDR3 sequence is 11 residues long. The CDR3 DNA follows: TGTGCCAGCCTATTTCTTGAAAAACTGTTTTTT. Protein product: CASLFLEKLFF.

The chain links TRBV2 to TRBJ2-7; 8 positions agree with TRBD2. V was pared by 7 bases and J by 1 base, with 3 bases of the junction left unmatched. CDR1 and CDR2 from the germline V gene are SNHLY and FYNNEI. CDR3 length equals 13 residues. The CDR3 sequence is CASTRGGSYEQYF. CDR3 coding DNA: TGTGCCAGCACACGGGGGGGGTCCTACGAGCAGTACTTC.

The chain is built from TRBV7-9 and TRBJ2-7; 9 bases line up with TRBD1. The length of the CDR3 is 15 residues. Germline V gene data show CDR1 as SEHNR and CDR2 as FQNEAQ (reference sequence). The junction had 8 bases not matched to a gene; V was cut back by 4 bases and J by 4 bases. CDR3 DNA sequence: TGTGCCAGCAGCTACGCGGGACAGGGCTATTACGAGCAGTACTTC. The encoded protein is CASSYAGQGYYEQYF.

The V and J genes are TRBV6-5 and TRBJ1-5; D remains unclear. The CDR3 is 14 residues long. The V and J ends lost 0 bases and 6 bases respectively, with 9 bases between them. Germline CDR1 MNHEY, CDR2 SVGAGI. CDR3 sequence (DNA): TGTGCCAGCAGTTACTCGATTACTGGTCAGCCCCAGCATTTT. Translation: CASSYSITGQPQHF.

The V call is TRBV6-5, the J call TRBJ2-1; D may be TRBD1 (5 bases). Germline loops: CDR1 MNHEY, CDR2 SVGAGI. V was cut by 8 bases and J by 8 bases, with 16 bases left in between. The CDR3 extends over 13 amino acids. The CDR3 protein is CASAQVWGDEQFF. DNA for the CDR3: TGTGCCAGCGCGCAAGTTTGGGGCGATGAGCAGTTCTTC.

The rearrangement links TRBV30 to TRBJ1-2; D uncertain. V lost 0 bases and J lost 4, with 12 bases in between. The CDR3 has 14 amino acids. From germline, CDR1 is GTSNPN and CDR2 SVGIG (reference sequence). CDR3 residues: CAWSVLQVRYGYTF. As DNA, the CDR3 is TGTGCCTGGAGTGTGTTGCAGGTCCGCTATGGCTACACCTTC.

The V call is TRBV7-2, the J call TRBJ1-2, with D perhaps TRBD1 (6 bases). The CDR3 covers 14 residues. V shed 6 bases and J shed 3 bases, with 14 bases lying between them. Germline CDR1 SGHTA, CDR2 FQGNSA. CDR3 bases: TGTGCCAGCAGTCAAGGGGGGACGGACTATGGCTACACCTTC. Translation: CASSQGGTDYGYTF.

The rearrangement uses TRBV5-6 and TRBJ2-4; 7 nucleotides align to TRBD1. V trimming: 4 bases; J trimming: 1 base; junction bases outside the gene matches: 2. This CDR3 is built from 14 residues. Germline V gene lookup returns CDR1 SGHDT and CDR2 YYEEEE. The CDR3 loop is CASSPTGAKNIQYF. The CDR3 DNA sequence: TGTGCCAGCAGCCCGACAGGGGCCAAAAACATTCAGTACTTC.

The V call is TRBV7-9, the J call TRBJ1-1; maybe TRBD1 (5 bases). Germline CDR1 SEHNR, CDR2 FQNEAQ (reference sequence). This CDR3 comprises 14 residues. V lost 1 base and J 4 bases, leaving 10 bases between the germline ends. Here the CDR3 reads CASSLDRGSTEAFF. For the CDR3, the DNA is TGTGCCAGCAGCTTAGATCGGGGCTCCACTGAAGCTTTCTTT. Looking up the rest from reference TRBV7-9 and TRBJ1-1 gives the full variable domain: DTGVSQNPRHKITKRGQNVTFRCDPISEHNRLYWYRQTLGQGPEFLTYFQNEAQLEKSRLLSDRFSAERPKGSFSTLEIQRTEQGDSAMYLCASSLDRGSTEAFFGQGTRLTVV.

The CDR3 loop is CASSLDPTPGTGEGGYGYTF. CDR3 in DNA: TGCGCCAGCAGCTTGGACCCTACCCCCGGGACAGGGGAGGGAGGGTATGGCTACACCTTC. The rearrangement links TRBV5-1 to TRBJ1-2, with 10 bases matching TRBD1. The V gene's germline CDR1 is SGHRS and CDR2 YFSETQ. CDR3 length: 20 residues. V shed 0 bases, J shed 5 bases, and the junction held 19 bases outside the gene matches.